Shown below are 7 T cell receptor beta chains from a single sample sequenced in a study of T cell changes during pregnancy in multiple sclerosis. Sequenced by immunoSEQ multiplex PCR; TCRdb stores in-frame clones only, minus some. There are about 77,000 clones in the sample; about nine tenths occur only once, and around 2% lies in the top ten. The specimen was peripheral blood, collected before pregnancy. The receptors originated from a female donor with multiple sclerosis, enrolled in a pregnancy study.

V gene TRBV5-1 combines with J gene TRBJ2-7; 11 nucleotides match TRBD2. Per germline, CDR1 SGHRS and CDR2 YFSETQ. The CDR3 loop spans 15 amino acids. Germline trimming cut 2 bases from V and 6 bases from J; bases unmatched to any gene: 7. The CDR3 DNA reads as TGCGCCAGCAGCTTTAAACTAGCGGGGGTGATCGAGCAGTACTTC. Its translation is CASSFKLAGVIEQYF.

This sequence joins TRBV7-7 and TRBJ2-2, with 7 bases identical to TRBD2. This CDR3 comprises 14 residues. The germline V gene encodes CDR1 SSHAT and CDR2 FNYEAQ (reference sequence). The CDR3 sequence is CASGRDANTGELFF. The CDR3 DNA follows: TGTGCTAGTGGGAGGGACGCGAACACCGGGGAGCTGTTTTTT.

The genes are TRBV9 and TRBJ2-5; D is perhaps TRBD2 (5 bases). Germline-derived CDR1 and CDR2 are SGDLS and YYNGEE. Between the trimmed V and J ends, which lost 3 bases and 1 base, there was a span of 10 bases. The CDR3 is 14 amino acids. The CDR3 region is CASSALATQETQYF. CDR3 DNA sequence: TGTGCCAGCAGCGCCCTAGCTACCCAAGAGACCCAGTACTTC.

The chain links TRBV6-4 to TRBJ2-1; 9 nucleotides agree with TRBD2. The V segment lost 4 bases and the J segment 2 bases; nucleotides outside the gene matches: 0. This CDR3 has 14 amino acids. Germline lookup yields CDR1 MRHNA and CDR2 SNTAGT. The chain's CDR3 is CASSGGGAYNEQFF. The DNA of the CDR3 is TGTGCCAGCAGTGGCGGGGGGGCCTACAATGAGCAGTTCTTC.

V and J are TRBV7-6 and TRBJ1-3; the D gene is possibly TRBD1 (6 bases). The CDR3 loop spans 12 amino acids. Germline V gene lookup returns CDR1 SGHVS and CDR2 FNYEAQ. The V gene lost 0 bases and the J gene lost 14 bases, with 11 bases spanning the gap. The CDR3 bases are TGTGCCAGCAGCTTAGCCGGAACAGGGTTATATTTT. Translated: CASSLAGTGLYF.

The V call is TRBV19, the J call TRBJ1-2; 9 bases fit TRBD1. The J segment lost 5 bases and the V segment lost 5 bases, leaving 9 bases of the junction unmatched. CDR3 length equals 15 residues. CDR1 is LNHDA and CDR2 is SQIVND in the germline V gene (reference sequence). CDR3 sequence reads: CASSYRDRDSYGYTF. The CDR3 region has the DNA TGTGCCAGTAGTTACCGGGACAGGGATTCTTATGGCTACACCTTC.

The chain has TRBV6-1 and TRBJ2-5; TRBD1 is a possible D gene (8 bases). This CDR3 region has 15 residues. V lost 5 bases and J lost 1, with 14 bases in between. Germline V gene lookup returns CDR1 MNHNS and CDR2 SASEGT. The CDR3 sequence is CASSLQGGTQETQYF. CDR3 DNA: TGTGCCAGCAGTTTACAGGGGGGGACCCAAGAGACCCAGTACTTC.